This TCR beta chain was captured in a study of blood T cell repertoires in COVID-19. On the study more broadly: Specimens from acute and convalescent COVID-19 originated in the United States, Italy and Spain. From T cells, B-cell-depleted T cells, or PBMCs came the material, which was cDNA or gDNA.

Clinical history as reported by participants underpinned cohort assignment. In the authors' methods: Using reference gene primer amplification, nucleated cell counts were estimated. Using immunoSEQ multiplex PCR, the repertoire was profiled, and TCRdb retains in-frame clones only, with some absent. V and J calls and clone size are those listed in that table; D and trimming were worked out from the DNA. Of 250,000 or so clones listed, 80% to 90% are singletons. V trimming: 0 bases; J trimming: 0 bases; junction bases outside the gene matches: 15. Germline loops: CDR1 GTSNPN, CDR2 SVGIG (reference sequence). This CDR3 region has 19 residues.

Material for sequencing was PBMCs or T cells enriched from blood (not recorded which). The rearrangement uses TRBV30 and TRBJ2-3; 7 bases map to TRBD2. This TCR derives from a woman aged 40 to 49 who had been exposed to COVID-19. The CDR3 spells CAWSVRERRGTPSTDTQYF. Here the CDR3 DNA reads TGTGCCTGGAGTGTACGAGAAAGGCGGGGGACCCCTAGCACAGATACGCAGTATTTT.